This passage covers 19 T cell receptor beta chains from one sample sequenced in a study of T cells expressing NK-cell markers. Each CDR3 protein gets one entry in TCRdb, which reprocessed the 5' RACE reads and gives no DNA. The sample totals hundreds of thousands of distinct CDR3 sequences. The specimen was blood T cells: a sorted CD56 or NKG2C T cell subset, CD4+ or CD8+ T cells, or bulk PBMC T cells (not recorded which). Every receptor here comes from a man aged 18-30 years in good health.

V usage is TRBV27 and J usage is TRBJ2-5; absent DNA, TCRdb's TRBD2 call cannot be checked. This CDR3 spans 14 amino acids. The germline V gene has CDR1 MNHEY and CDR2 SMNVEV (reference sequence). CDR3 region: CASSPGLVKETQYF.

The chain combines TRBV7-7 with TRBJ2-5; the D gene TCRdb calls, TRBD1, cannot be checked with no DNA. The CDR3 loop spans 14 amino acids. Germline V gene sequence: CDR1 SSHAT, CDR2 FNYEAQ (reference sequence). This CDR3 is CASSWTGRAETQYF.

This chain links TRBV14 with TRBJ2-3; the D gene TCRdb calls, TRBD2, cannot be checked with no DNA. The CDR3 runs 19 residues. Germline assignment: CDR1 SGHDN and CDR2 FVKESK. The CDR3 sequence: CASSLHALAGGEGTDTQYF. Together with reference TRBV14 and TRBJ2-3, the CDR3 gives the full variable domain: EAGVTQFPSHSVIEKGQTVTLRCDPISGHDNLYWYRRVMGKEIKFLLHFVKESKQDESGMPNNRFLAERTGGTYSTLKVQPAELEDSGVYFCASSLHALAGGEGTDTQYFGPGTRLTVL.

This rearrangement joins TRBV12-5 to TRBJ2-5; no DNA is available, so the TRBD2 call from TCRdb remains unchecked. The CDR3 contains 15 residues. The V gene's germline CDR1 is LGHNT and CDR2 FRNRAP. The CDR3 sequence is CASGPGLVPQETQYF. Looking up the rest from reference TRBV12-5 and TRBJ2-5 gives the full variable domain: DARVTQTPRHKVTEMGQEVTMRCQPILGHNTVFWYRQTMMQGLELLAYFRNRAPLDDSGMPKDRFSAEMPDATLATLKIQPSEPRDSAVYFCASGPGLVPQETQYFGPGTRLLVL.

The J gene is TRBJ2-7, the V gene TRBV15; TCRdb picks TRBD2, but there is no DNA to check that call. Per germline, CDR1 LNHNV and CDR2 YYDKDF (reference sequence). The CDR3 spans 16 residues. CDR3: CATSSQPSGSVYEQYF.

V gene TRBV5-6 combines with J gene TRBJ2-3; as DNA is missing, the TRBD1 call by TCRdb cannot be tested. CDR3 size: 14 residues. Germline V gene sequence: CDR1 SGHDT, CDR2 YYEEEE. The CDR3 region is CASSSGSLSRTQYF. Full variable domain (remainder filled in from reference TRBV5-6 and TRBJ2-3): DAGVTQSPTHLIKTRGQQVTLRCSPKSGHDTVSWYQQALGQGPQFIFQYYEEEERQRGNFPDRFSGHQFPNYSSELNVNALLLGDSALYLCASSSGSLSRTQYFGPGTRLTVL.

V usage is TRBV11-2 and J usage is TRBJ2-6; absent DNA, TCRdb's TRBD2 call cannot be checked. CDR3 length: 18 residues. The germline V gene has CDR1 SGHAT and CDR2 FQNNGV. CDR3 protein: CASSPGLAGHSGANVLTF.

This chain uses TRBV6-2 or TRBV6-3 with TRBJ2-5; with no DNA, the TCRdb D assignment of TRBD2 cannot be verified. The CDR3 covers 14 residues. The germline gives CDR1 MNHEY, CDR2 SVGEGT. CDR3 loop: CASSYYITGPPQYF.

The chain recombines TRBV20-1 with TRBJ2-3; TCRdb proposes TRBD2, but this gene call is untestable without DNA. Germline V gene lookup returns CDR1 DFQATT and CDR2 SNEGSKA (reference sequence). The CDR3 is 14 residues long. The CDR3 sequence: CSAPWTSGMDTQYF.

The chain carries TRBV29-1 and TRBJ2-1; the D call from TCRdb, TRBD2, cannot be confirmed without DNA. The CDR3 is 13 residues long. Germline assignment: CDR1 SQVTM and CDR2 ANQGSEA. CDR3 sequence: CATSGRGGNEQFF.

The V gene is TRBV7-9, the J gene TRBJ2-1; with no DNA, the TCRdb D assignment of TRBD2 cannot be verified. Germline-derived CDR1 and CDR2 are SEHNR and FQNEAQ (reference sequence). This CDR3 contains 16 residues. CDR3 protein: CASSAWSGRGPNEQFF.

The chain has TRBV12-3 or TRBV12-4 and TRBJ2-2. The CDR3 spans 14 residues. CDR3 sequence reads: CASSLVQNPGELFF.

V usage is TRBV28 and J usage is TRBJ2-3; the D call of TRBD1 rests on TCRdb alone, since no DNA is present to check it. The length of the CDR3 is 12 residues. The germline V gene encodes CDR1 MDHEN and CDR2 SYDVKM. The CDR3 is CASSWQGISQYF. Full variable domain (outside the CDR3, taken from reference TRBV28 and TRBJ2-3): DVKVTQSSRYLVKRTGEKVFLECVQDMDHENMFWYRQDPGLGLRLIYFSYDVKMKEKGDIPEGYSVSREKKERFSLILESASTNQTSMYLCASSWQGISQYFGPGTRLTVL.

The rearrangement links TRBV10-3 to TRBJ2-5; the D call of TRBD1 rests on TCRdb alone, since no DNA is present to check it. Germline V gene sequence: CDR1 ENHRY, CDR2 SYGVKD. The CDR3 spans 15 residues. CDR3 amino acids: CAISEPDRAGETQYF.

The CDR3 loop reads CASSSDHTVSYNEQFF. The rearrangement uses TRBV11-2 and TRBJ2-1. Germline V gene data show CDR1 as SGHAT and CDR2 as FQNNGV. This CDR3 contains 16 residues.

This CDR3 is CASSSRPIPGLSDIQYF. The chain combines TRBV11-2 with TRBJ2-4; TCRdb's assignment of TRBD2 cannot be checked, as there is no DNA. CDR1 SGHAT and CDR2 FQNNGV come from the germline V gene. The CDR3 totals 17 residues.

CDR3 loop: CASSSPGRETGLYNEQFF. The chain uses TRBV12-3 or TRBV12-4 and TRBJ2-1; lacking DNA, the TRBD1 call made by TCRdb goes unchecked. The CDR3 spans 18 residues.

The chain joins TRBV29-1 to TRBJ2-1. CDR3 length equals 13 residues. CDR1 and CDR2 (germline): SQVTM, ANQGSEA. The CDR3 here is CSVRLLSYNEQFF.

The V call is TRBV29-1, the J call TRBJ2-2; TCRdb indicates TRBD1, and absent DNA this call remains unverified. The germline V gene encodes CDR1 SQVTM and CDR2 ANQGSEA. The CDR3 is made up of 14 amino acids. The CDR3 sequence is CSVGGQINTGELFF.